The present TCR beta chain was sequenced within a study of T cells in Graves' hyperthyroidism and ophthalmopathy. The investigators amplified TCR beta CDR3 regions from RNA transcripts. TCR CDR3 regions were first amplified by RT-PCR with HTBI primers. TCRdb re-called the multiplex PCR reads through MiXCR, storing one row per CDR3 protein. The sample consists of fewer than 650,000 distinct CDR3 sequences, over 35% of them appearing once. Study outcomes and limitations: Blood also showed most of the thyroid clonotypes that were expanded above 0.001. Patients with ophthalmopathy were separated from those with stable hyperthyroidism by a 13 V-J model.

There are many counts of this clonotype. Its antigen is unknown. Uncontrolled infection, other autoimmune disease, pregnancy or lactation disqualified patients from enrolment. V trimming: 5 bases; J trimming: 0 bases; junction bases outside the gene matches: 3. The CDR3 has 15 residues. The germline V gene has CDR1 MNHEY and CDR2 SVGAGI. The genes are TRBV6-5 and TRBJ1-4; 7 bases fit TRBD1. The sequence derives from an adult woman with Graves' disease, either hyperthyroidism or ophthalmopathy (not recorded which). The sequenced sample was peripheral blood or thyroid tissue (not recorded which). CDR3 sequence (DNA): TGTGCCAGCAGTCCCGGACAGGCAACTAATGAAAAACTGTTTTTT. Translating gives CASSPGQATNEKLFF.